The entry below gives a single T cell receptor beta chain sequence along with its context. What it recognizes is unknown. Amplification used 52 TRBV primers and 13 TRBJ primers. Generated by immunoSEQ multiplex PCR, the TCRdb table keeps only in-frame clones and is missing some. There are approximately 9,000 clones in the sample; approximately 80% occur only once, and roughly a tenth lies in the top ten. The data were obtained in a study of regulatory T cells. Study observations and caveats: Patient CD8+ T cells trended toward lower Shannon entropy than controls. In patients, unique TRB V-J pairs were restricted and V/J usage skewed, especially in Tregs.

All CD3G-deficient patients showed autoimmunity, more severe in two. At testing, patients were 2 to 39 years old, with reduced naive and increased memory T-cell proportions. CDR3 length: 15 amino acids. V shed 0 bases and J shed 7 bases, with 13 bases lying between them. The V gene is TRBV5-3, the J gene TRBJ1-4, with D unresolved. TRBV5-3 is an ORF; its function is uncertain. The specimen was CD8+ T cells sorted from blood. The clonotype comes from a person under 30 with CD3G deficiency. This CDR3 reads CARSLVYIGREKLFF. DNA of the CDR3: TGTGCCAGAAGCTTGGTGTATATAGGGCGTGAAAAACTGTTTTTT.